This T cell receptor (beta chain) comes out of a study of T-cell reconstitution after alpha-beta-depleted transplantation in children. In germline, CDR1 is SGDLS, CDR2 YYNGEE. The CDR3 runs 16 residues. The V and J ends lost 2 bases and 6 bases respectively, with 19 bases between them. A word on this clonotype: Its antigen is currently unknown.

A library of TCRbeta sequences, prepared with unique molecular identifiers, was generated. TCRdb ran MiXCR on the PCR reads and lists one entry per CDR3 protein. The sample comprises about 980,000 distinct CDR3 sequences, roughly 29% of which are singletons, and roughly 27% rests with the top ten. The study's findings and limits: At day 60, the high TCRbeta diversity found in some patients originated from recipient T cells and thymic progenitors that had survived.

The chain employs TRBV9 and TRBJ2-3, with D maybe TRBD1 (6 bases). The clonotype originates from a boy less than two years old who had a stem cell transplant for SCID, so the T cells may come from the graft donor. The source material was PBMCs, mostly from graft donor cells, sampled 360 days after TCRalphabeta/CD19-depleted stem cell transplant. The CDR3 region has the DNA TGTGCCAGCAGCGTGAGGGGGTCCGGGGAGATGGATACGCAGTATTTT. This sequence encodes CASSVRGSGEMDTQYF.